A selection of T cell receptor beta chains follows, all from one sample in a study of cytomegalovirus exposure and HLA in healthy donors. Using immunoSEQ multiplex PCR, the repertoire was profiled, and TCRdb retains in-frame clones only, with some absent. The sample shows about 180,000 clones, 65% to 80% of them seen only once. Sequences were obtained from PBMCs. The receptors here all came from a woman aged 40-49 years in good health and CMV-seronegative. Each CDR3 is given with its conserved first and last residue.

v_call: TRBV10-3; j_call: TRBJ2-1; cdr3_aa: CAISESTSGMYNEQFF
v_call: TRBV7-9; j_call: -; cdr3_aa: CASSSGQMSYEQYF
v_call: TRBV6-4; j_call: TRBJ2-1; cdr3_aa: CASSDSSGNEQFF
v_call: TRBV9; j_call: TRBJ2-2; cdr3_aa: CASSVADTGELFF
v_call: TRBV19; j_call: TRBJ2-1; cdr3_aa: CASSISGTGGREQFF
v_call: TRBV28; j_call: TRBJ2-3; cdr3_aa: CASSLQGTADTQYF
v_call: TRBV7-2; j_call: TRBJ1-4; cdr3_aa: CASSHRGLGEKLFF
v_call: TRBV5-1; j_call: TRBJ1-2; cdr3_aa: CASSLGDNLRHYGYTF
v_call: TRBV14; j_call: TRBJ2-1; cdr3_aa: CASSQGAGGPSEQFF
v_call: TRBV5-1; j_call: TRBJ2-6; cdr3_aa: CASSLDSSSGANVLTF
v_call: TRBV11-3; j_call: TRBJ1-1; cdr3_aa: CTSSLLLGTPNTEAFF
v_call: TRBV4-1; j_call: TRBJ1-5; cdr3_aa: CASSPLTGTGTYSNQPQHF
v_call: TRBV10-1; j_call: TRBJ2-7; cdr3_aa: CASSESADGVYEQYF
v_call: TRBV27; j_call: TRBJ2-3; cdr3_aa: CASSLTFAGSSTDTQYF
v_call: TRBV2; j_call: TRBJ2-7; cdr3_aa: CASSRDAYEQYF
v_call: TRBV6-1; j_call: TRBJ2-5; cdr3_aa: CASSNSGGGETQYF
v_call: TRBV7-9; j_call: TRBJ1-1; cdr3_aa: CASSRGHKNTEAFF
v_call: TRBV2; j_call: TRBJ2-7; cdr3_aa: CASSQDGTYEQYF
v_call: TRBV5-8; j_call: TRBJ1-1; cdr3_aa: CASSFGQEVENTEAFF
v_call: TRBV19; j_call: TRBJ2-7; cdr3_aa: CASSTRQGAFFYEQYF
v_call: TRBV27; j_call: TRBJ2-1; cdr3_aa: CASSPTGIGGSYNEQFF
v_call: TRBV5-1; j_call: TRBJ2-5; cdr3_aa: CASSSSGGAGTQYF
v_call: TRBV6-6; j_call: TRBJ1-1; cdr3_aa: CASSSSTGGGEAFF
v_call: TRBV7-2; j_call: TRBJ1-5; cdr3_aa: CASSADSYSNQPQHF
v_call: TRBV6-6; j_call: -; cdr3_aa: CASTSEVEQYF
v_call: TRBV5-1; j_call: -; cdr3_aa: CASSLSPTGGSYEQYF
v_call: TRBV6-1; j_call: TRBJ1-2; cdr3_aa: CASSRTASNYGYTF
v_call: TRBV12-5; j_call: TRBJ1-1; cdr3_aa: CASGLVRGPGGTEAFF
v_call: TRBV19; j_call: TRBJ2-1; cdr3_aa: CASSDRGHNEQFF
v_call: TRBV6-1; j_call: TRBJ1-4; cdr3_aa: CASSERQLGEKLFF
v_call: TRBV19; j_call: TRBJ2-2; cdr3_aa: CASRGQGSNAGELFF
v_call: TRBV4-1; j_call: TRBJ2-6; cdr3_aa: CASSQLAGTGANVLTF
v_call: TRBV2; j_call: TRBJ2-7; cdr3_aa: CASTRDSSYEQYF
v_call: TRBV6-6; j_call: TRBJ1-1; cdr3_aa: CASSYGTSNTEAFF
v_call: TRBV5-6; j_call: TRBJ1-1; cdr3_aa: CASRPTGVGMNTEAFF
v_call: TRBV6-5; j_call: TRBJ1-2; cdr3_aa: CASSSERQGAYYGYTF
v_call: TRBV6-1; j_call: TRBJ2-7; cdr3_aa: CASSFYEQYF
v_call: TRBV7-9; j_call: TRBJ2-5; cdr3_aa: CASSSGGETQYF
v_call: TRBV9; j_call: TRBJ2-7; cdr3_aa: CASSVGTGPSYEQYF
v_call: TRBV7-8; j_call: TRBJ2-3; cdr3_aa: CASSSRTSGGRTDTQYF
v_call: TRBV5-6; j_call: TRBJ2-5; cdr3_aa: CASSPWTGGETQYF
v_call: TRBV5-1; j_call: TRBJ2-1; cdr3_aa: CASSLVVGEQFF
v_call: TRBV19; j_call: TRBJ2-3; cdr3_aa: CASSSRTSGRNHLSTDTQYF
v_call: TRBV5-8; j_call: TRBJ2-4; cdr3_aa: CASSLEVRSEDIQYF
v_call: TRBV25-1; j_call: TRBJ1-4; cdr3_aa: CASGRDGGSGVEKLFF
v_call: TRBV2; j_call: TRBJ1-3; cdr3_aa: CASTRDRVSSGNTIYF
v_call: TRBV5-5; j_call: TRBJ2-1; cdr3_aa: CASSLMTYNEQFF
v_call: TRBV29-1; j_call: TRBJ1-1; cdr3_aa: CSVADREAEAFF
v_call: TRBV5-6; j_call: TRBJ1-2; cdr3_aa: CASSYGQGRDGYTF
v_call: TRBV6-1; j_call: TRBJ2-7; cdr3_aa: CASNMDRVLLEQYF
v_call: TRBV13; j_call: TRBJ1-2; cdr3_aa: CASSRGGGGYGYTF
v_call: TRBV6-6; j_call: TRBJ2-3; cdr3_aa: CASRKEAGATDTQYF
v_call: TRBV30; j_call: TRBJ1-5; cdr3_aa: CAWSEDRNNQPQHF
v_call: TRBV7-6; j_call: TRBJ2-1; cdr3_aa: CASSSRGLDGDEQFF
v_call: TRBV19; j_call: TRBJ2-2; cdr3_aa: CASSIPGTGGTGELFF